One and the same sample provided the 29 T cell receptor beta chains below, sequenced in a study of shared clonotypes between healthy human individuals. Sequencing was performed with immunoSEQ multiplex PCR; in TCRdb, only in-frame clones are kept and a portion is missing. This table has about a million clones, 60% to 85% appearing once. Material for sequencing was memory CD4+ T cells from PBMCs. Subset indicated: CD45RA-negative fraction. These receptors came from a man aged 18-30 years in good health. Some clones in this sample may be carry-over from other donors' samples.

This rearrangement joins TRBV7-2 to TRBJ1-3; TRBD1 matches at 8 bases. The CDR3 totals 15 residues. Germline V lookup: CDR1 SGHTA, CDR2 FQGNSA. V lost 1 base, J lost 3 bases, and 2 bases stayed unmatched. CDR3 nucleotide sequence: TGTGCCAGCAGCTTAGTAGGACAGGGTGGAAACACCATATATTTT. Translated, it gives CASSLVGQGGNTIYF.

This clone was counted only a few times. This chain joins TRBV9 and TRBJ1-1; possible D gene TRBD1, 5 bases. Germline V gene lookup returns CDR1 SGDLS and CDR2 YYNGEE. This CDR3 has 15 residues. The V end was cut by 3 bases, the J end by 8 bases, with 20 bases between. CDR3 in amino acids: CASSAVGTVNGEAFF. CDR3 in DNA: TGTGCCAGCAGCGCAGTGGGGACGGTGAACGGGGAAGCTTTCTTT.

The count of this clone is one. The rearrangement joins TRBV7-2 to TRBJ2-5, with a weak D call TRBD2 (5 bases). Trimming shortened V by 3 bases and J by 5 bases, and 13 bases separated the two germline ends. CDR1 SGHTA and CDR2 FQGNSA come from the germline V gene. The CDR3 loop spans 14 amino acids. DNA for the CDR3: TGTGCCAGCAGCTTGGGCCGGGAATGGGAGACCCAGTACTTC. It encodes CASSLGREWETQYF.

This clone was detected only once. The gene calls are TRBV7-3 and TRBJ2-1; 11 bases agree with TRBD2. This CDR3 region has 14 residues. Germline V lookup: CDR1 SGHTA, CDR2 FQGTGA. Trimming at V came to 5 bases and at J to 7 bases, leaving 4 bases not matched to a gene. The CDR3 DNA follows: TGTGCCAGCAGCGTAGCGGGAGGGACAAATGAGCAGTTCTTC. It is translated as CASSVAGGTNEQFF.

The V call is TRBV7-4, the J call TRBJ2-7; D gene unclear. This CDR3 is built from 14 residues. Germline V gene sequence: CDR1 SGHVT, CDR2 SQSDAQ. Trimming took 3 bases from V and 0 from J, leaving 9 bases between them. CDR3 protein: CASSFTEPSYEQYF. CDR3 bases: TGTGCCAGCAGCTTTACGGAACCCTCCTACGAGCAGTACTTC. Full variable domain (rest looked up from reference TRBV7-4 and TRBJ2-7): GAGVSQSPRYKVAKRGRDVALRCDSISGHVTLYWYRQTLGQGSEVLTYSQSDAQRDKSGRPSGRFSAERPERSVSTLKIQRTEQGDSAVYLCASSFTEPSYEQYFGPGTRLTVT.

The table lists this clone with a few counts. The gene calls are TRBV6-1 and TRBJ1-1; a possible D gene is TRBD1 (5 bases). The V gene lost 7 bases and the J gene lost 4 bases, with 16 bases spanning the gap. CDR1 and CDR2 (germline): MNHNS, SASEGT. The CDR3 totals 14 residues. This CDR3 reads CASMVGTFGTEAFF. In nucleotides, the CDR3 is TGTGCCAGCATGGTGGGGACGTTTGGCACTGAAGCTTTCTTT.

The V and J genes are TRBV28 and TRBJ1-4, with a tentative D call TRBD1 (6 bases). Germline V gene sequence: CDR1 MDHEN, CDR2 SYDVKM. The germline V and J ends were trimmed by 6 bases and 0 bases, with 17 bases remaining between them. The CDR3 contains 17 residues. Here the CDR3 reads CASSHDRRWATNEKLFF. CDR3 nucleotides: TGTGCCAGCAGCCACGACAGGCGATGGGCAACTAATGAAAAACTGTTTTTT.

The table lists this clone with a few counts. The CDR3 DNA reads as TGCAGCGTGGGGCAGGACGAGGTATCTGGGGCCAACGTCCTGACTTTC. It specifies CSVGQDEVSGANVLTF. The chain combines TRBV29-1 with TRBJ2-6; D possibly corresponds to TRBD1 (5 bases). V lost 6 bases and J lost 1, with 16 bases in between. This CDR3 is built from 16 residues. The germline CDR1 and CDR2 sequences are SQVTM and ANQGSEA.

The chain combines TRBV30 with TRBJ2-1, with D unclear. This CDR3 comprises 14 residues. The germline V gene has CDR1 GTSNPN and CDR2 SVGIG (reference sequence). V lost 1 base and J 3 bases, leaving 10 bases between the germline ends. CDR3 DNA sequence: TGTGCCTGGAGTGACGGTAACCTCTACAATGAGCAGTTCTTC. Translating gives CAWSDGNLYNEQFF.

This chain links TRBV5-1 with TRBJ2-6; unclear D gene. This CDR3 spans 14 amino acids. The V gene's germline CDR1 is SGHRS and CDR2 YFSETQ. The germline V and J ends were trimmed by 4 bases and 2 bases, with 7 bases remaining between them. CDR3 nucleotide sequence: TGCGCCAGCAGCAGGGTGACTGGGGCCAACGTCCTGACTTTC. Translating it yields CASSRVTGANVLTF.

This clone was counted a few times. J is TRBJ2-7 and V is TRBV6-5; D remains unclear. The length of the CDR3 is 14 residues. V lost 6 bases and J lost 2, with 14 bases in between. CDR1 is MNHEY, CDR2 SVGAGI, per germline. The CDR3: CASRVSTATYEQYF. CDR3 bases: TGTGCCAGCAGGGTATCGACTGCGACCTACGAGCAGTACTTC.

V and J are TRBV5-1 and TRBJ2-3; D perhaps matches TRBD1 (5 bases). This CDR3 has 14 amino acids. CDR1 and CDR2 (germline): SGHRS, YFSETQ. V was cut by 2 bases and J by 2 bases, with 9 bases left in between. The DNA of the CDR3 is TGCGCCAGCAGCTTCGACAGTGTCACAGATACGCAGTATTTT. It codes for CASSFDSVTDTQYF.

V gene TRBV7-8 combines with J gene TRBJ2-7; 7 bases fit TRBD2. With V trimmed by 2 bases and J by 0 bases, 4 bases remained unmatched. The CDR3 length is 15 residues. Germline values: CDR1 SGHVS, CDR2 FQNEAQ. CDR3 DNA sequence: TGTGCCAGCAGCTTACTAGCGGACCTCTCCTACGAGCAGTACTTC. This gives the protein CASSLLADLSYEQYF.

The gene calls are TRBV5-1 and TRBJ2-7; 12 nucleotides match TRBD1. Looked up from germline, CDR1 is SGHRS and CDR2 is YFSETQ. The CDR3 loop spans 14 amino acids. The V and J ends lost 5 bases and 5 bases, in that order; junction bases with no gene match: 5. DNA of the CDR3: TGCGCCAGCAGTTTCGGGACAGGGGGCCACGAGCAGTACTTC. It translates to CASSFGTGGHEQYF.

The J gene is TRBJ1-2, the V gene TRBV28, with TRBD1 identical over 9 bases. Germline values: CDR1 MDHEN, CDR2 SYDVKM. This CDR3 has 15 amino acids. Trimming removed 4 bases from V and 9 bases from J; junction bases left unmatched: 12. CDR3 sequence (DNA): TGTGCCAGCAGTTCCACCGGGACAGGGAGCTTTAGCTACACCTTC. Its translation is CASSSTGTGSFSYTF.

The chain couples TRBV10-2 to TRBJ2-1, with 14 bases identical to TRBD2. Germline CDR1 is WSHSY and CDR2 is SAAADI. Trimming took 4 bases from V and 8 from J; bases not matched to a gene: 4. CDR3 length equals 15 residues. The CDR3 protein is CASSGGTSGSHEQFF. Here the CDR3 DNA reads TGCGCCAGCAGTGGCGGGACTAGCGGGAGTCATGAGCAGTTCTTC.

This clone was recorded a few times. This sequence joins TRBV11-3 and TRBJ2-7; the match to TRBD2 covers 9 bases. The CDR3 runs 14 residues. Per germline, CDR1 SGHNT and CDR2 YENEEA. Trimming removed 5 bases from V and 2 bases from J; junction bases left unmatched: 4. CDR3 coding DNA: TGTGCCAGCAGCCGGACTAGCGAAGCCTACGAGCAGTACTTC. This codes for CASSRTSEAYEQYF.

This chain links TRBV6-6 with TRBJ1-1; tentatively, D is TRBD1 (5 bases). The CDR3 runs 13 residues. Germline V gene data show CDR1 as MNHNY and CDR2 as SVGAGI (reference sequence). V was pared by 6 bases and J by 6 bases, with 14 bases between. As DNA, the CDR3 is TGTGCCAGCAGCTCAACGGCAGGGTCTGAAGCTTTCTTT. It specifies CASSSTAGSEAFF.

About this clone: At one of its ends the junction is not consistent with the germline gene, which may arise from a read error. The chain combines TRBV15 with TRBJ1-2, with a weak D call TRBD1 (6 bases). The CDR3 is 17 amino acids. The V gene's germline CDR1 is LNHNV and CDR2 YYDKDF (reference sequence). CDR3 bases: TGTGCCACCAGCCGAGAGGGGGGTACAGTCTCCAACTATGGCTACACCTTC. The encoded protein is CATSREGGTVSNYGYTF.

This chain connects TRBV28 to TRBJ2-7; D may be TRBD2 (6 bases). V was clipped by 6 bases and J by 6 bases, with 21 bases between them. The CDR3 is made up of 15 amino acids. Per the germline V gene, CDR1 is MDHEN and CDR2 is SYDVKM. The CDR3 DNA reads TGTGCCAGCAGCCGCTTGACCGGGAGTGGGGTCGAGCAGTACTTC. This sequence encodes CASSRLTGSGVEQYF. Full variable domain (remainder filled in from reference TRBV28 and TRBJ2-7): DVKVTQSSRYLVKRTGEKVFLECVQDMDHENMFWYRQDPGLGLRLIYFSYDVKMKEKGDIPEGYSVSREKKERFSLILESASTNQTSMYLCASSRLTGSGVEQYFGPGTRLTVT.

Only one count was recorded for this clone. The chain recombines TRBV6-5 with TRBJ2-7, with a tentative D call TRBD2 (5 bases). V lost 6 bases and J lost 9, with 12 bases in between. This CDR3 region has 11 residues. From germline, CDR1 is MNHEY and CDR2 SVGAGI. The CDR3 spells CASRNRGGQYF. Written as DNA, the CDR3 is TGTGCCAGCAGGAACCGAGGAGGGCAGTACTTC.

In its sample, this clone was seen many times. Other DNA sequences in this sample translate to the same CDR3. The chain couples TRBV6-5 to TRBJ2-7, with 9 positions matching TRBD1. CDR3 length: 15 residues. The junction had 0 bases not matched to a gene; V was cut back by 0 bases and J by 0 bases. Per germline, CDR1 MNHEY and CDR2 SVGAGI. The CDR3 sequence: CASSYSGQGSYEQYF. For the CDR3, the DNA is TGTGCCAGCAGTTACTCGGGACAGGGCTCCTACGAGCAGTACTTC.

V usage is TRBV6-1 and J usage is TRBJ1-3; TRBD1 might be the D (5 bases). CDR3 size: 14 residues. Germline CDR1 MNHNS, CDR2 SASEGT. Trimming shortened V by 7 bases and J by 8 bases, and 18 bases separated the two germline ends. The CDR3 DNA follows: TGTGCCAGCAAAGAGGGGCCCTTTTACTACACCATATATTTT. It specifies CASKEGPFYYTIYF.

This clone showed up just once. The V call is TRBV2, the J call TRBJ2-3; a weak D match, TRBD2 (5 bases). The CDR3 has 14 residues. Trimming took off 5 bases at V and 0 bases at J, with 9 bases between the two ends. The V gene's germline CDR1 is SNHLY and CDR2 FYNNEI. This CDR3 reads CASSLRTSTDTQYF. DNA of the CDR3: TGTGCCAGCAGTCTTAGGACTAGCACAGATACGCAGTATTTT.

The rearrangement joins TRBV11-1 to TRBJ1-5; no clear D. The V end was cut by 5 bases, the J end by 0 bases, with 11 bases between. CDR3 length: 15 amino acids. CDR1 and CDR2 from the germline V gene are SGHAT and FQDESV (reference sequence). The CDR3 is CASSLDGNSNQPQHF. DNA of the CDR3: TGTGCCAGCAGCCTCGACGGAAATAGCAATCAGCCCCAGCATTTT.

This chain links TRBV11-2 with TRBJ1-1, with TRBD1 as a possible D gene (6 bases). Germline lookup yields CDR1 SGHAT and CDR2 FQNNGV. V lost 5 bases and J 3 bases, leaving 25 bases between the germline ends. The CDR3 is 18 amino acids. CDR3 bases: TGTGCCAGCAGCCCGCTAAGCCCGCGACGCCAGGGGCACACTGAAGCTTTCTTT. This codes for CASSPLSPRRQGHTEAFF. Drawing the rest from reference TRBV11-2 and TRBJ1-1, the complete variable domain is EAGVAQSPRYKIIEKRQSVAFWCNPISGHATLYWYQQILGQGPKLLIQFQNNGVVDDSQLPKDRFSAERLKGVDSTLKIQPAKLEDSAVYLCASSPLSPRRQGHTEAFFGQGTRLTVV.

The V gene is TRBV29-1, the J gene TRBJ1-1, with a possible D match to TRBD1 (6 bases). CDR3 size: 13 residues. Trimming stripped 7 bases from V and 1 base from J, with 13 bases between. The germline V gene has CDR1 SQVTM and CDR2 ANQGSEA. CDR3 coding DNA: TGCAGCGCCCTCCGGGGGCAGAACACTGAAGCTTTCTTT. Encoded protein: CSALRGQNTEAFF.

The chain carries TRBV19 and TRBJ2-1; D is uncertain. The V end lost 7 bases, the J end lost 4 bases, and 14 bases lay between the germline ends. Germline CDR1 and CDR2: LNHDA and SQIVND (reference sequence). The CDR3 is made up of 14 amino acids. CDR3 in amino acids: CASKRRGDYNEQFF. The CDR3 nucleotides are TGTGCCAGTAAGAGGCGTGGGGATTACAATGAGCAGTTCTTC.

The gene calls are TRBV6-6 and TRBJ1-5, with 7 bases aligning to TRBD1. Germline-derived CDR1 and CDR2 are MNHNY and SVGAGI (reference sequence). Germline trimming cut 4 bases from V and 4 bases from J; bases unmatched to any gene: 4. This CDR3 is 14 amino acids long. The DNA of the CDR3 is TGTGCCAGCAGTTCGACAGGGTTGAATCAGCCCCAGCATTTT. Protein sequence: CASSSTGLNQPQHF.